This T cell receptor beta chain was retrieved from a study of blood T cell repertoires in COVID-19. Study-level background: From T cells, B-cell-depleted T cells, or PBMCs came the material, which was cDNA or gDNA.

The CDR3 is 18 residues long. Assay used: immunoSEQ multiplex PCR; TCRdb lists only in-frame clones, some missing. This table has 350,000 to 450,000 clones, over 75% appearing once. The sample taken for sequencing was PBMCs or T cells enriched from blood (not recorded which). This clonotype was sampled from a woman aged 18 to 35 who had been exposed to COVID-19. The chain links TRBV21-1 to TRBJ2-7; the table's D call TRBD2 went unverified against the DNA. TRBV21-1 is an annotated pseudogene. This CDR3 is CASSISKSPRVSSYEQYF. CDR3 sequence (DNA): TGTGCCAGCAGCATCAGCAAAAGCCCTCGTGTTAGCAGCTACGAGCAGTACTTC.